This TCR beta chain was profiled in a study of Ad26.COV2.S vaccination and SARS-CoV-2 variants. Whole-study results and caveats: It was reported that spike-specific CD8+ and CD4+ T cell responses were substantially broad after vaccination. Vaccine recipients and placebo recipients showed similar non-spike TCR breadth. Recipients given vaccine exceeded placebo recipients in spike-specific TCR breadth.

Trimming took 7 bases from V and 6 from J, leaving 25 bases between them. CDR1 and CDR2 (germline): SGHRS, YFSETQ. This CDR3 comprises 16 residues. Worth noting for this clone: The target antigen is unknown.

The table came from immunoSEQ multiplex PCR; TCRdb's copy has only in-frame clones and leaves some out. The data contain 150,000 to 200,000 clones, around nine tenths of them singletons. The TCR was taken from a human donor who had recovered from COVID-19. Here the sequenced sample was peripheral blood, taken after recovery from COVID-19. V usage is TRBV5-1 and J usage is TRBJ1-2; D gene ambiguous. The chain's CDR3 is CASLFLPGPREDGYTF. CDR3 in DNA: TGCGCCAGCCTTTTTCTCCCGGGTCCCCGTGAGGATGGCTACACCTTC.